The 17 T cell receptor beta chains listed next were all sequenced from one sample in a study of blood T cell repertoires in COVID-19. The protocol was immunoSEQ multiplex PCR, while the TCRdb copy is restricted to in-frame clones and leaves out a portion. The sample includes 110,000 to 150,000 clones, around 89% of them seen just once. The specimen sequenced was peripheral blood. These receptors were obtained from a man aged 55 to 69 with active or convalescent COVID-19.

The V and J genes are TRBV28 and TRBJ1-2; D might be TRBD1 (6 bases). Germline V gene lookup returns CDR1 MDHEN and CDR2 SYDVKM. The length of the CDR3 is 13 residues. V was shortened by 5 bases and J by 3 bases, with 10 bases between the two germline ends. CDR3 in amino acids: CASSTGTYYGYTF. The DNA for the CDR3 is TGTGCCAGCAGTACCGGGACATACTATGGCTACACCTTC.

The J gene is TRBJ1-2, the V gene TRBV28, with 7 bases fitting TRBD1. V shed 5 bases and J 8 bases; nucleotides not matched to a gene: 5. Germline CDR1 and CDR2: MDHEN and SYDVKM. This CDR3 contains 12 residues. The CDR3 region is CASSVTGVGYTF. The DNA of the CDR3 is TGTGCCAGCAGTGTAACAGGGGTAGGCTACACCTTC.

The gene calls are TRBV7-2 and TRBJ2-1, with D unresolved. This CDR3 is built from 14 residues. Looked up from germline, CDR1 is SGHTA and CDR2 is FQGNSA. V gave up 1 base and J gave up 5 bases, with 9 bases separating them. The CDR3 region is CASSLGLVHNEQFF. CDR3 sequence (DNA): TGTGCCAGCAGCTTAGGTCTAGTCCACAATGAGCAGTTCTTC. Combining the CDR3 with reference TRBV7-2 and TRBJ2-1 gives the whole variable domain GAGVSQSPSNKVTEKGKDVELRCDPISGHTALYWYRQSLGQGLEFLIYFQGNSAPDKSGLPSDRFSAERTGGSVSTLTIQRTQQEDSAVYLCASSLGLVHNEQFFGPGTRLTVL.

This clone was counted only a few times. The rearrangement uses TRBV6-2 or TRBV6-3 and TRBJ2-1, with 7 bases matching TRBD1. Germline V gene data show CDR1 as MNHEY and CDR2 as SVGEGT. The CDR3 covers 15 residues. The V segment lost 4 bases and the J segment 2 bases; nucleotides outside the gene matches: 5. The CDR3 DNA reads as TGTGCCAGCAGTTTAGGGGGCCCCCCCTACAATGAGCAGTTCTTC. Its translation is CASSLGGPPYNEQFF.

This clone was seen only a few times. The chain links TRBV21-1 to TRBJ2-1; TRBD1, the table's D call, lacks a check against the DNA. TRBV21-1 is a pseudogene locus. The CDR3 contains 15 residues. Here the CDR3 reads CASSKDRAWDNEQFF. In nucleotides, the CDR3 is TGTGCCAGCAGCAAGGACAGGGCATGGGACAATGAGCAGTTCTTC.

The chain couples TRBV28 to TRBJ1-4; TRBD1 might be the D (6 bases). In germline, CDR1 is MDHEN, CDR2 SYDVKM. Trimming removed 8 bases at V and 7 bases at J, with 14 bases between. The CDR3 length is 13 residues. DNA of the CDR3: TGTGCCAGCTACGGGGGGCGGGGTGAAAAACTGTTTTTT. Translation gives CASYGGRGEKLFF.

This clone was seen a single time. This rearrangement joins TRBV4-1 to TRBJ1-6; D remains unclear. The V end lost 4 bases, the J end lost 7 bases, and 8 bases lay between the germline ends. The CDR3 loop spans 13 amino acids. Germline CDR1 reads MGHRA; CDR2 reads YSYEKL. The CDR3 nucleotides read TGCGCCAGCAGCCCCAGACTGAATTCACCCCTCCACTTT. Protein: CASSPRLNSPLHF.

The chain is built from TRBV5-1 and TRBJ2-1, with D perhaps matching TRBD2 (6 bases). Trimming cost V 3 bases and J 7 bases, with 14 bases left between them. CDR1 SGHRS and CDR2 YFSETQ come from the germline V gene. This CDR3 spans 14 amino acids. The CDR3 sequence is CASSWAGGGNEQFF. The CDR3 nucleotides are TGCGCCAGCAGCTGGGCCGGGGGAGGAAATGAGCAGTTCTTC.

V usage is TRBV29-1 and J usage is TRBJ2-7, with 9 positions matching TRBD1. The junction had 7 bases not matched to a gene; V was cut back by 7 bases and J by 3 bases. This CDR3 contains 13 residues. CDR1 SQVTM and CDR2 ANQGSEA come from the germline V gene. The CDR3 is CSAQQGALYEQYF. The CDR3 bases are TGCAGCGCCCAACAGGGGGCGCTCTACGAGCAGTACTTC.

The chain couples TRBV19 to TRBJ1-6; 9 bases match TRBD1. Trimming removed 1 base from V and 5 bases from J; junction bases left unmatched: 3. CDR1 and CDR2 from the germline V gene are LNHDA and SQIVND (reference sequence). The CDR3 loop spans 16 amino acids. This CDR3 reads CASSIGTGVNNSPLHF. The DNA of the CDR3 is TGTGCCAGTAGTATAGGGACAGGGGTCAATAATTCACCCCTCCACTTT.

V is TRBV7-9 and J is TRBJ2-7, with TRBD1 matching over 9 bases. The ends lost 4 bases at V and 3 bases at J; junction bases unmatched: 7. Germline values: CDR1 SEHNR, CDR2 FQNEAQ (reference sequence). The CDR3 spans 15 residues. CDR3 in amino acids: CASSSPGQGVYEQYF. CDR3 in DNA: TGTGCCAGCAGCTCCCCGGGACAGGGAGTCTACGAGCAGTACTTC.

For the CDR3, the DNA is TGTGCCAGCAGCTTAAGAGGGGGCGCCTCCTACAATGAGCAGTTCTTC. This sequence encodes CASSLRGGASYNEQFF. The rearrangement uses TRBV7-9 and TRBJ2-1; 7 nucleotides agree with TRBD1. The germline gives CDR1 SEHNR, CDR2 FQNEAQ (reference sequence). Germline trimming cut 2 bases from V and 0 bases from J; bases unmatched to any gene: 4. This CDR3 spans 16 amino acids.

V is TRBV28 and J is TRBJ1-4, with D tentatively TRBD1 (6 bases). Germline CDR1 and CDR2: MDHEN and SYDVKM. The CDR3 spans 16 residues. V was shortened by 5 bases and J by 7 bases, with 20 bases between the two germline ends. CDR3: CASSPLTGFGGEKLFF. Written as DNA, the CDR3 is TGTGCCAGCAGTCCATTAACAGGGTTCGGCGGTGAAAAACTGTTTTTT.

The CDR3 region has the DNA TGTGCCAGCAGCTTGGCTAGCGGGCCATCCTACGAGCAGTACTTC. This codes for CASSLASGPSYEQYF. The rearrangement uses TRBV7-2 and TRBJ2-7; TRBD2 agrees at 8 bases. The CDR3 spans 15 residues. Germline V gene data show CDR1 as SGHTA and CDR2 as FQGNSA. The V segment lost 3 bases and the J segment 1 base; nucleotides outside the gene matches: 5.

The rearrangement joins TRBV6-1 to TRBJ1-1; TRBD1 matches at 7 bases. From germline, CDR1 is MNHNS and CDR2 SASEGT. The J segment lost 10 bases and the V segment lost 2 bases, leaving 7 bases of the junction unmatched. The CDR3 is 13 amino acids. This CDR3 reads CASSELRGRGAFF. CDR3 bases: TGTGCCAGCAGTGAATTGAGGGGGCGCGGAGCTTTCTTT.

The chain carries TRBV5-1 and TRBJ2-3; D might be TRBD1 (7 bases). The germline CDR1 and CDR2 sequences are SGHRS and YFSETQ. The CDR3 consists of 14 residues. Trimming removed 5 bases at V and 1 base at J, with 11 bases between. In DNA, the CDR3 is TGCGCCAGCAGTCCCAGGGGGGGCACAGATACGCAGTATTTT. It translates to CASSPRGGTDTQYF. The complete variable domain, with remaining parts taken from reference TRBV5-1 and TRBJ2-3, reads KAGVTQTPRYLIKTRGQQVTLSCSPISGHRSVSWYQQTPGQGLQFLFEYFSETQRNKGNFPGRFSGRQFSNSRSEMNVSTLELGDSALYLCASSPRGGTDTQYFGPGTRLTVL.

V usage is TRBV6-6 and J usage is TRBJ2-1; the match to TRBD1 covers 8 bases. CDR3 length: 14 amino acids. J was trimmed by 4 bases and V by 6 bases; bases with no gene match: 5. Germline V gene sequence: CDR1 MNHNY, CDR2 SVGAGI (reference sequence). CDR3 residues: CASSEQGDYNEQFF. CDR3 DNA: TGTGCCAGCAGCGAACAGGGGGATTACAATGAGCAGTTCTTC.